The following is a T cell receptor beta chain sequence with its context. Patients of the Seattle cohort, enrolled during active infection, were followed longitudinally. In the authors' methods: Quantification of nucleated cells was approximated via reference gene primer amplification. Profiling relied on immunoSEQ multiplex PCR, and the TCRdb table lists in-frame clones only, not all of them. V and J calls and clone size follow that table, whereas D and trimming were derived from the DNA. The sample lists a few hundred thousand clones; 85% to 90% were seen once. This sample stems from a study of blood T cell repertoires in COVID-19. The wider study: Sample material is recorded as cDNA or gDNA derived from T cells, B-cell-depleted T cells, or PBMCs.

Germline loops: CDR1 SGHDT, CDR2 YYEEEE. Trimming at V came to 2 bases and at J to 0 bases, leaving 8 bases not matched to a gene. CDR3 length: 16 residues. J is TRBJ2-7 and V is TRBV5-6; TRBD1 aligns across 7 bases. This TCR was recovered from a woman aged 45 to 65 with COVID-19, enrolled during active disease. The specimen was peripheral blood. The CDR3: CASSLRSTGLSYEQYF. DNA of the CDR3: TGTGCCAGCAGCTTAAGATCGACAGGGCTCTCCTACGAGCAGTACTTC.